This TCR beta chain was profiled in a study of early T cells in non-severe SARS-CoV-2 infection. Study information: Investigators sequenced bulk RNA drawn from unsorted whole blood, and chains remained unpaired.

Study-wide findings and caveats: Private and CD4 specificities were missed by VDJdb matching, skewed to anti-spike CD8.

Concerning this clonotype itself: Its antigen is not known.

Unique molecular identifiers (one per individual cDNA molecule) were attached. TCRdb itself ran the 5' RACE reads through MiXCR, one entry per CDR3 protein. The table has around 78,000 distinct CDR3 sequences, over 9% seen once. V gave up 5 bases and J gave up 3 bases; unmatched junction bases: 6. Germline V CDR1 and CDR2: DFQATT, SNEGSKA (reference sequence). The CDR3 is 13 residues long. The sample in question was whole blood, obtained at baseline. The receptor comes from an adult who was a healthcare worker with PCR-confirmed SARS-CoV-2 infection or an uninfected control (not recorded which). The chain joins TRBV20-1 to TRBJ1-2; TRBD1 matches at 7 bases. The CDR3 region is CSAWRQGHYGYTF. In DNA form, the CDR3 reads TGCAGTGCTTGGAGACAGGGACACTATGGCTACACCTTC.